Listed below are T cell receptor beta chains from one sample, sequenced in a study of circulating CD8 cells and anti-PD-1 response in melanoma. Each CDR3 protein gets one entry after TCRdb re-called the reads with MiXCR. The table lists around 210 distinct CDR3 sequences, 5.3% of them singletons. The sample consisted of CD8+ T cells from PBMCs, taken at baseline or after one month of anti-PD-1 therapy (not recorded which). All receptors derive from a human donor with melanoma. CDR3s include the opening cysteine and the closing phenylalanine or tryptophan. Each record gives: V gene, J gene, D gene, clone size, CDR3 protein, CDR3 DNA. D genes are given only for firm matches. Some rows have no size entry. The others give once, few or many, or a class for an expanded clone.

v_gene: TRBV7-3; j_gene: TRBJ2-2; d_gene: .; abundance: medium-sized; CDR3aa: CASSLGTGELFF; CDR3nt: TGTGCCAGCAGCTTAGGGACCGGGGAGCTGTTTTTT
v_gene: TRBV6-4; j_gene: TRBJ2-3; d_gene: .; abundance: hyperexpanded; CDR3aa: CASSERGGTDTQYF; CDR3nt: TGTGCCAGCAGTGAGAGGGGCGGCACAGATACGCAGTATTTT
v_gene: TRBV20-1; j_gene: TRBJ2-7; d_gene: TRBD1; abundance: medium-sized; CDR3aa: CSAQEGTGRILEQYF; CDR3nt: TGCAGTGCTCAGGAGGGGACAGGGCGAATCTTAGAGCAGTACTTC
v_gene: TRBV5-6; j_gene: TRBJ1-2; d_gene: .; abundance: hyperexpanded; CDR3aa: CASSLEVGSETYGYTF; CDR3nt: TGTGCCAGCAGCTTGGAAGTTGGCAGCGAGACCTATGGCTACACCTTC
v_gene: TRBV7-2; j_gene: TRBJ2-1; d_gene: .; abundance: medium-sized; CDR3aa: CASSLAGVVGNEQFF; CDR3nt: TGTGCCAGCAGCTTAGCCGGGGTCGTGGGGAATGAGCAGTTCTTC
v_gene: TRBV4-3; j_gene: TRBJ1-5; d_gene: .; abundance: medium-sized; CDR3aa: CASSQDLRLGNQPQHF; CDR3nt: TGCGCCAGCAGCCAAGATTTGCGGTTGGGGAATCAGCCCCAGCATTTT
v_gene: TRBV30; j_gene: TRBJ1-2; d_gene: TRBD1; abundance: .; CDR3aa: CAWIKPMGQVNGYTF; CDR3nt: TGTGCCTGGATTAAACCAATGGGACAGGTCAATGGCTACACCTTC
v_gene: TRBV7-2; j_gene: TRBJ2-3; d_gene: .; abundance: large; CDR3aa: CASSLDPGGTSTDTQYF; CDR3nt: TGTGCCAGCAGCTTAGATCCCGGGGGTACTAGCACAGATACGCAGTATTTT
v_gene: TRBV19; j_gene: TRBJ1-2; d_gene: .; abundance: few; CDR3aa: CASGPGSYGYTF; CDR3nt: TGTGCCAGTGGCCCGGGGTCTTATGGCTACACCTTC
v_gene: TRBV19; j_gene: TRBJ1-4; d_gene: .; abundance: large; CDR3aa: CARPPSSDGEKLFF; CDR3nt: TGTGCCCGACCCCCATCTTCTGACGGGGAAAAACTGTTTTTT
v_gene: TRBV3-1; j_gene: TRBJ2-7; d_gene: .; abundance: medium-sized; CDR3aa: CASSQDGGTPYEQYF; CDR3nt: TGTGCCAGCAGCCAAGATGGCGGGACACCTTACGAGCAGTACTTC
v_gene: TRBV30; j_gene: TRBJ1-2; d_gene: .; abundance: .; CDR3aa: CAWSQGLHYGYTF; CDR3nt: TGTGCCTGGAGCCAGGGGTTGCACTATGGCTACACCTTC
v_gene: TRBV20-1; j_gene: TRBJ2-3; d_gene: .; abundance: large; CDR3aa: CSATNRDTYTDTQYF; CDR3nt: TGCAGTGCTACTAATCGGGACACGTACACAGATACGCAGTATTTT
v_gene: TRBV14; j_gene: TRBJ2-1; d_gene: .; abundance: medium-sized; CDR3aa: CASSQDRSPRYNEQFF; CDR3nt: TGTGCCAGCAGCCAAGATCGGTCACCACGGTACAATGAGCAGTTCTTC
v_gene: TRBV20-1; j_gene: TRBJ2-2; d_gene: TRBD1; abundance: medium-sized; CDR3aa: CSAKGQGDTGELFF; CDR3nt: TGCAGTGCTAAGGGACAGGGGGACACCGGGGAGCTGTTTTTT
v_gene: TRBV25-1; j_gene: TRBJ1-6; d_gene: .; abundance: large; CDR3aa: CASSEQTGYNSPLHF; CDR3nt: TGTGCCAGCAGTGAACAGACAGGCTATAATTCACCCCTCCACTTT
v_gene: TRBV4-3; j_gene: TRBJ2-1; d_gene: .; abundance: .; CDR3aa: CASRSSSHNGQFF; CDR3nt: TGCGCCTCCCGGTCGAGCTCCCACAATGGGCAGTTCTTC
v_gene: TRBV2; j_gene: TRBJ1-1; d_gene: TRBD1; abundance: medium-sized; CDR3aa: CASRVDRGGTEAFF; CDR3nt: TGTGCCAGCAGGGTGGACAGGGGAGGCACTGAAGCTTTCTTT
v_gene: TRBV11-2; j_gene: TRBJ2-3; d_gene: .; abundance: large; CDR3aa: CASRGLGADTQYF; CDR3nt: TGTGCCAGCAGAGGGCTGGGTGCAGATACGCAGTATTTT
v_gene: TRBV25-1; j_gene: TRBJ1-5; d_gene: .; abundance: large; CDR3aa: CASSGDSGPESSNQPQHF; CDR3nt: TGTGCCAGCAGTGGCGACTCAGGGCCGGAGAGCAGCAATCAGCCCCAGCATTTT
v_gene: TRBV20-1; j_gene: TRBJ2-7; d_gene: TRBD1; abundance: medium-sized; CDR3aa: CSAPGQGVHEQYF; CDR3nt: TGCAGTGCGCCGGGACAGGGAGTCCACGAGCAGTACTTC
v_gene: TRBV29-1; j_gene: TRBJ2-5; d_gene: .; abundance: medium-sized; CDR3aa: CSVELTPGRKETQYF; CDR3nt: TGCAGCGTTGAATTAACCCCAGGACGTAAAGAGACCCAGTACTTC
v_gene: TRBV23-1; j_gene: TRBJ2-3; d_gene: .; abundance: large; CDR3aa: CASSQRSYSESTDTQYF; CDR3nt: TGCGCCAGCAGTCAACGCTCTTATTCGGAAAGCACAGATACGCAGTATTTT
v_gene: TRBV6-4; j_gene: TRBJ2-6; d_gene: .; abundance: medium-sized; CDR3aa: CASSEGGGLGANVLTF; CDR3nt: TGTGCCAGCAGTGAGGGGGGGGGCTTAGGGGCCAACGTCCTGACTTTC
v_gene: TRBV25-1; j_gene: TRBJ1-2; d_gene: .; abundance: medium-sized; CDR3aa: CASRSEELSYGYTF; CDR3nt: TGTGCCAGCAGATCTGAGGAACTAAGCTATGGCTACACCTTC
v_gene: TRBV27; j_gene: TRBJ1-6; d_gene: .; abundance: large; CDR3aa: CASSLMSSYNSPLHF; CDR3nt: TGTGCCAGCAGTTTAATGAGCTCCTATAATTCACCCCTCCACTTT
v_gene: TRBV7-8; j_gene: TRBJ2-4; d_gene: .; abundance: hyperexpanded; CDR3aa: CASSAERNIQYF; CDR3nt: TGTGCCAGCAGCGCAGAGCGAAACATTCAGTACTTC
v_gene: TRBV18; j_gene: TRBJ2-1; d_gene: TRBD1; abundance: medium-sized; CDR3aa: CASSQNRGRTGNEQFF; CDR3nt: TGTGCCAGCTCACAAAACAGGGGGCGAACCGGCAATGAGCAGTTCTTC
v_gene: TRBV19; j_gene: TRBJ1-5; d_gene: .; abundance: medium-sized; CDR3aa: CASRAGNGNQPQHF; CDR3nt: TGTGCCAGTAGGGCAGGGAATGGGAATCAGCCCCAGCATTTT
v_gene: TRBV28; j_gene: TRBJ1-5; d_gene: .; abundance: medium-sized; CDR3aa: CASSPGMKPQHF; CDR3nt: TGTGCCAGCAGTCCTGGGATGAAGCCCCAGCATTTT
v_gene: TRBV19; j_gene: TRBJ2-3; d_gene: TRBD2; abundance: .; CDR3aa: CASSVGTSGGYTDTQYF; CDR3nt: TGTGCCAGTAGTGTCGGGACTAGCGGGGGATACACAGATACGCAGTATTTT
v_gene: TRBV19; j_gene: TRBJ2-2; d_gene: .; abundance: large; CDR3aa: CASSIDGGFGELFF; CDR3nt: TGTGCCAGTAGTATAGACGGGGGATTCGGGGAGCTGTTTTTT
v_gene: TRBV21-1; j_gene: TRBJ1-5; d_gene: .; abundance: large; CDR3aa: CASSTNRYLEVGPSRIQPQHF; CDR3nt: TGTGCCAGCAGCACGAACAGGTATCTGGAGGTGGGACCGAGCCGGATTCAGCCCCAGCATTTT
v_gene: TRBV20-1; j_gene: TRBJ2-7; d_gene: .; abundance: large; CDR3aa: CSARDRTEYEQYF; CDR3nt: TGCAGTGCTAGAGATCGCACCGAATACGAGCAGTACTTC
v_gene: TRBV19; j_gene: TRBJ2-1; d_gene: .; abundance: medium-sized; CDR3aa: CASSGIGTRLGAYEQFF; CDR3nt: TGTGCCAGTAGTGGAATCGGGACACGGTTGGGGGCCTATGAGCAGTTCTTC
v_gene: TRBV5-6; j_gene: TRBJ1-2; d_gene: .; abundance: large; CDR3aa: CASSLLDLQSTNYGYTF; CDR3nt: TGTGCCAGCAGCTTGCTCGATCTCCAGAGTACTAACTATGGCTACACCTTC
v_gene: TRBV3-1; j_gene: TRBJ2-5; d_gene: .; abundance: medium-sized; CDR3aa: CASSTIGWGGTQYF; CDR3nt: TGTGCCAGCAGCACCATAGGCTGGGGAGGGACCCAGTACTTC
v_gene: TRBV6-5; j_gene: TRBJ2-1; d_gene: .; abundance: medium-sized; CDR3aa: CASSRTSRRTGKIEEQFF; CDR3nt: TGTGCCAGCAGTCGCACTAGCCGGAGGACGGGAAAAATCGAAGAGCAGTTCTTC
v_gene: TRBV18; j_gene: TRBJ2-5; d_gene: .; abundance: large; CDR3aa: CASSPRSGTQETQYF; CDR3nt: TGTGCCAGCTCACCACGATCAGGAACACAAGAGACCCAGTACTTC
v_gene: TRBV5-4; j_gene: TRBJ2-5; d_gene: TRBD2; abundance: large; CDR3aa: CASSLPGGLQETQYF; CDR3nt: TGTGCCAGCAGCTTGCCGGGAGGGCTCCAAGAGACCCAGTACTTC
v_gene: TRBV27; j_gene: TRBJ2-3; d_gene: TRBD2; abundance: medium-sized; CDR3aa: CASSSRTSGLAQYF; CDR3nt: TGTGCCAGCAGTTCCCGGACTAGCGGGCTGGCGCAGTATTTT